The 7 T cell receptor beta chains given below trace back to one sample, sequenced in a study of CXCR3-negative and CXCR3-positive naive CD8 T cells (dated by TCRdb to about 2019). The study at large found these results: TRB CDR3s from CXCR3-positive naive cells showed higher hydrophobicity (lower Kidera factor 4), lower energy, and higher strength and volume indices than CXCR3-negative naive cells.

Sequencing was performed on a NextSeq 550. The Human TCR Profiling Kit (MiLaboratory) was used to make UMI-labeled 5' RACE TRB cDNA libraries. Reads reprocessed by TCRdb are summarized as one entry per CDR3 protein sequence, and DNA is absent. The record for this sample contains roughly 100,000 distinct CDR3 sequences. 0.35% to 0.4% of the sample lies in the top ten. Their recognized antigens are unknown. The sample consisted of naive CXCR3+ CD8+ T cells from blood. The cell subset or site label, as the study defines it: CD45RO-CCR7+CD27+CD95- naive CD8+ T cells expressing CXCR3 (TNR3+). Receptors were obtained from a human donor in good health. Some clones in this sample may be carry-over from other donors' samples.

V gene TRBV5-6 combines with J gene TRBJ2-2; TCRdb's D call of TRBD2 is untestable without DNA. The CDR3 spans 16 residues. Germline values: CDR1 SGHDT, CDR2 YYEEEE. The CDR3 loop reads CASSLGVAGLTGELFF. Full variable domain (missing parts from reference TRBV5-6 and TRBJ2-2): DAGVTQSPTHLIKTRGQQVTLRCSPKSGHDTVSWYQQALGQGPQFIFQYYEEEERQRGNFPDRFSGHQFPNYSSELNVNALLLGDSALYLCASSLGVAGLTGELFFGEGSRLTVL.

The chain has TRBV27 and TRBJ1-2; absent DNA, TCRdb's TRBD1 call cannot be checked. This CDR3 region has 15 residues. Germline V gene lookup returns CDR1 MNHEY and CDR2 SMNVEV (reference sequence). CDR3 amino acids: CASSLTRDRNYGYTF.

The chain is built from TRBV3-1 and TRBJ2-1; TCRdb lists TRBD2, though no DNA is available to test this call. This CDR3 has 18 amino acids. The germline gives CDR1 LGHDT, CDR2 YNNKEL (reference sequence). The CDR3 sequence: CASSREGLAGGLYNEQFF.

The V and J genes are TRBV10-3 and TRBJ2-7. Germline loops: CDR1 ENHRY, CDR2 SYGVKD. The CDR3 consists of 11 residues. CDR3: CAISESYEPYF.

The chain couples TRBV11-1 to TRBJ2-1; TCRdb indicates TRBD2, and absent DNA this call remains unverified. From germline, CDR1 is SGHAT and CDR2 FQDESV (reference sequence). The CDR3 runs 14 residues. CDR3 sequence reads: CASSLLQLGDEQFF.

This sequence joins TRBV29-1 and TRBJ2-7. Germline V gene data show CDR1 as SQVTM and CDR2 as ANQGSEA. The CDR3 extends over 13 amino acids. The CDR3 spells CSVNLDSSYEQYF.

This rearrangement joins TRBV4-1 to TRBJ2-7; TCRdb picks TRBD2, but there is no DNA to check that call. CDR3 length: 14 residues. From germline, CDR1 is MGHRA and CDR2 YSYEKL. CDR3 residues: CASEGMGGRYEQYF.